A single sample gave rise to the 17 T cell receptor beta chains below, sequenced in a study of T cells after yellow fever vaccination (dated 2019 in TCRdb). The treatment or condition label here, explained by the study, means: live attenuated yellow fever vaccine strain. The library relied on 5' RACE. Sequenced using an Illumina HiSeq 2500. Through fastp at Q25 and MiXCR, TCRdb rebuilt clones from the public reads, retaining in-frame beta chains. Here each entry gathers all rows of one CDR3 protein and keeps the most common genes and DNA. A total of hundreds of thousands of distinct CDR3 sequences appear in this sample, about 19% of them only once. Jointly, the top ten make up 13% to 15% of the sample. The material was PBMCs, obtained 15 days after the yellow fever booster vaccination. The receptors shown here come from a man aged 30 to 45 who received the YFV17D yellow fever vaccine.

This clonotype was detected only a few times. CDR3 DNA: TGCAGTGGGACGGGACATAGCACAGATACGCAGTATTTT. Translation: CSGTGHSTDTQYF. The chain couples TRBV20-1 to TRBJ2-3, with D tentatively TRBD1 (6 bases). The germline V and J ends were trimmed by 7 bases and 0 bases, with 11 bases remaining between them. This CDR3 spans 13 amino acids. CDR1 and CDR2 (germline): DFQATT, SNEGSKA (reference sequence).

V is TRBV12-3 or TRBV12-4 and J is TRBJ2-7; no clear D. This CDR3 has 12 residues. V gave up 5 bases and J gave up 5 bases, with 10 bases separating them. DNA for the CDR3: TGTGCCAGCAGTCCCGCCCCGGACGAGCAGTACTTC. This encodes CASSPAPDEQYF.

This clonotype was observed once. The CDR3 loop reads CSAWTTGPGVGYF. The CDR3, as DNA: TGCAGTGCGTGGACGACAGGGCCCGGGGTAGGGTACTTC. This sequence joins TRBV20-1 and TRBJ2-7; 7 bases are a match to TRBD1. Germline V gives CDR1 DFQATT, CDR2 SNEGSKA (reference sequence). After removal of 6 bases from V and 12 bases from J, the junction contained 17 bases not matched to a gene. The CDR3 sequence is 13 residues long.

The chain links TRBV4-2 to TRBJ2-1; 11 bases map to TRBD2. Germline V lookup: CDR1 LGHNA, CDR2 YNFKEQ. The CDR3 has 20 amino acids. Trimming removed 0 bases from V and 1 base from J; junction bases left unmatched: 11. Here the CDR3 reads CASSQDRWGLAVLSYNEQFF. The DNA of the CDR3 is TGTGCCAGCAGCCAAGATAGGTGGGGACTAGCGGTCCTTTCCTACAATGAGCAGTTCTTC.

V usage is TRBV20-1 and J usage is TRBJ2-2, with 11 bases identical to TRBD2. J was trimmed by 4 bases and V by 6 bases; bases with no gene match: 1. The CDR3 sequence is 13 residues long. Per germline, CDR1 DFQATT and CDR2 SNEGSKA (reference sequence). The CDR3 DNA is TGCAGTGCCGGACTAGCGGGCACCGGGGAGCTGTTTTTT. Translating it yields CSAGLAGTGELFF.

V gene TRBV12-3 or TRBV12-4 combines with J gene TRBJ2-7; 9 positions agree with TRBD1. The V gene end was trimmed by 2 bases and the J gene end by 6 bases; junction bases not matched to a gene: 8. CDR3 length: 15 amino acids. In nucleotides, the CDR3 is TGTGCCAGCAGTTTATCGGGACAGGGCGGTAGCGAGCAGTACTTC. It encodes CASSLSGQGGSEQYF.

This clonotype has at least ten counts. One end of the junction is discordant with germline, which a read error may explain. The J gene is TRBJ2-1, the V gene TRBV20-1; 11 positions agree with TRBD2. Germline V gene sequence: CDR1 DFQATT, CDR2 SNEGSKA (reference sequence). This CDR3 is built from 11 residues. The DNA of the CDR3 is TGCAGTGCTAGACAACAACTAGCGGGAGATTTC. This translates into CSARQQLAGDF.

This chain uses TRBV7-9 with TRBJ2-5; 9 bases are a match to TRBD1. The germline V gene encodes CDR1 SEHNR and CDR2 FQNEAQ (reference sequence). The CDR3 runs 17 residues. J gave up 7 bases and V 5 bases, and 17 bases lay outside the gene matches. For the CDR3, the DNA is TGTGCCAGCAGCGCCTCCTTTCTTACAGGGGGCTTTTTGACCCAGTACTTC. Its protein is CASSASFLTGGFLTQYF.

This clonotype was observed a handful of times. The rearrangement joins TRBV5-4 to TRBJ1-4; D unclear. Trimming took 3 bases from V and 8 from J, leaving 8 bases between them. The length of the CDR3 is 12 residues. CDR1 is SGHNT, CDR2 YYREEE, per germline (reference sequence). In DNA form, the CDR3 reads TGTGCCAGCAGCTCCGGGCCCGAAAAACTGTTTTTT. Encoded protein: CASSSGPEKLFF.

The table lists this clonotype with a few counts. The genes are TRBV20-1 and TRBJ2-3; the D is unclear. The CDR3 is 13 amino acids. With 6 bases removed from V and 1 base from J, the gap between germline ends came to 11 bases. CDR1 is DFQATT and CDR2 is SNEGSKA in the germline V gene (reference sequence). This CDR3 is CSAQQGGTDTQYF. The CDR3 nucleotides read TGCAGTGCCCAGCAAGGAGGCACAGATACGCAGTATTTT.

This clonotype was seen a few times. This chain connects TRBV14 to TRBJ2-2; 14 bases map to TRBD2. Unmatched junction bases numbered 0, after V lost 4 bases and J lost 5 bases. Germline lookup yields CDR1 SGHDN and CDR2 FVKESK. The CDR3 has 15 residues. The CDR3 loop is CASSRTSGRTGELFF. DNA for the CDR3: TGTGCCAGCAGCCGGACTAGCGGGAGGACCGGGGAGCTGTTTTTT.

The chain employs TRBV27 and TRBJ2-7; 7 bases map to TRBD2. Germline loops: CDR1 MNHEY, CDR2 SMNVEV (reference sequence). Trimming took 7 bases from V and 7 from J; bases not matched to a gene: 16. The CDR3 covers 15 residues. The CDR3 DNA follows: TGTGCCAGCAAGCGATCGGCGACTAGCCCAAATGAGCAGTACTTC. It yields the protein CASKRSATSPNEQYF.

This clonotype appeared many times. The genes are TRBV28 and TRBJ2-1, with 7 bases lining up with TRBD1. The CDR3 is 15 amino acids. The V gene's germline CDR1 is MDHEN and CDR2 SYDVKM. After removal of 2 bases from V and 3 bases from J, the junction contained 4 bases not matched to a gene. CDR3 bases: TGTGCCAGCAGTTTAAACCGGGACAGCTACAATGAGCAGTTCTTC. Its protein product is CASSLNRDSYNEQFF.

The V call is TRBV5-6, the J call TRBJ2-1, with 10 bases that match TRBD2. Germline CDR1 reads SGHDT; CDR2 reads YYEEEE. Unmatched junction bases numbered 9, after V lost 2 bases and J lost 10 bases. The CDR3 is made up of 15 amino acids. The CDR3, as DNA: TGTGCCAGCAGCTTCACTAGCGGGGAATCCCGGGAGCAGTTCTTC. Translated, it gives CASSFTSGESREQFF.

The chain uses TRBV20-1 and TRBJ2-3, with 8 bases lining up with TRBD1. Germline-derived CDR1 and CDR2 are DFQATT and SNEGSKA (reference sequence). Trimming cost V 4 bases and J 1 base; bases outside gene matches: 10. The CDR3 extends over 16 amino acids. The CDR3 loop reads CSATPPGGRGTDTQYF. In DNA form, the CDR3 reads TGCAGTGCTACCCCCCCAGGGGGCAGGGGCACAGATACGCAGTATTTT.

The rearrangement joins TRBV20-1 to TRBJ1-6; D call uncertain. V lost 3 bases, J lost 8 bases, and 11 bases lay in between. The CDR3 sequence is 13 residues long. Germline assignment: CDR1 DFQATT and CDR2 SNEGSKA (reference sequence). CDR3 in amino acids: CSASSGSYSPLHF. CDR3 DNA: TGCAGTGCTAGTTCCGGGAGCTATTCACCCCTCCACTTT.

Only a few counts were recorded for this clonotype. The V call is TRBV5-1, the J call TRBJ2-7; D may be TRBD1 (7 bases). CDR3 length: 14 amino acids. V lost 7 bases to trimming and J lost 4 bases, with 18 bases between them. CDR1 is SGHRS and CDR2 is YFSETQ in the germline V gene. CDR3 coding DNA: TGCGCCAGCTGTCCCGGAGGGACAGAATACGAGCAGTACTTC. Encoded protein: CASCPGGTEYEQYF.